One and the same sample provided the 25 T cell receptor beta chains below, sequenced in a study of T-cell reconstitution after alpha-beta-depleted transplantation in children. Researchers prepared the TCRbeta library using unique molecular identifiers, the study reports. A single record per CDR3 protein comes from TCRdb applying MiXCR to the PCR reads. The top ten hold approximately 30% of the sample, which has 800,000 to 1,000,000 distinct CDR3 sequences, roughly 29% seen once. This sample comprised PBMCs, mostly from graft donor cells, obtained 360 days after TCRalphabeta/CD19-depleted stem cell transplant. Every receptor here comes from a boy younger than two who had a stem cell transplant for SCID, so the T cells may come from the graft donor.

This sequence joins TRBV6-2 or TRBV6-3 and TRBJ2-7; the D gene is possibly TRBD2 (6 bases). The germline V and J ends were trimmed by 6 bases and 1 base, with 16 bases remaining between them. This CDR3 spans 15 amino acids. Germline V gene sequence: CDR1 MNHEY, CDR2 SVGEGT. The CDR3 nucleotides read TGTGCCAGCAGCCGTGGGACTTATCTATCCTACGAGCAGTACTTC. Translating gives CASSRGTYLSYEQYF.

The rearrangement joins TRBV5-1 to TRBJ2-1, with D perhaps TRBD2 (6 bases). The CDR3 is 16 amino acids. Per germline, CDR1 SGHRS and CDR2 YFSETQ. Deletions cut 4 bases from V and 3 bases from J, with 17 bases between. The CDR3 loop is CASSLRTGLYYNEQFF. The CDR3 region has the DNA TGCGCCAGCAGCCTCCGAACGGGACTTTACTACAATGAGCAGTTCTTC. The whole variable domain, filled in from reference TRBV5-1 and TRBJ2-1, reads KAGVTQTPRYLIKTRGQQVTLSCSPISGHRSVSWYQQTPGQGLQFLFEYFSETQRNKGNFPGRFSGRQFSNSRSEMNVSTLELGDSALYLCASSLRTGLYYNEQFFGPGTRLTVL.

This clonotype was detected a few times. The CDR3 loop reads CASSEAEVAGASGGELFF. The CDR3 DNA follows: TGTGCCAGCAGTGAAGCAGAAGTAGCGGGGGCCTCAGGCGGGGAGCTGTTTTTT. The chain joins TRBV2 to TRBJ2-2, with 9 positions matching TRBD2. The CDR3 spans 18 residues. CDR1 SNHLY and CDR2 FYNNEI come from the germline V gene. V shed 0 bases and J 7 bases; nucleotides not matched to a gene: 12.

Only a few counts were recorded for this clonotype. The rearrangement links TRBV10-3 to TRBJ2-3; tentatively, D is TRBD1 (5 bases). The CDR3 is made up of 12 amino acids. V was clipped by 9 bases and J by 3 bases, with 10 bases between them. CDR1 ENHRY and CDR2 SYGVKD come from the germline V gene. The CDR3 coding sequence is TGTGCCATTACTTCAGGGACAGATACGCAGTATTTT. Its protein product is CAITSGTDTQYF.

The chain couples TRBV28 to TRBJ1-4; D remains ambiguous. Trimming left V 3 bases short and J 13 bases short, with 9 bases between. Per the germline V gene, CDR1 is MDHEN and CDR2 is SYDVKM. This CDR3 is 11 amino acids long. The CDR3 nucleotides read TGTGCCAGCAGTTTTGGGCCGACACTGTTTTTT. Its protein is CASSFGPTLFF.

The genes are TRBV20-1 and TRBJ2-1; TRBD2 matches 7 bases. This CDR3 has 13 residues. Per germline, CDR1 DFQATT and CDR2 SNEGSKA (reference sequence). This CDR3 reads CSFPAGFHNEQFF. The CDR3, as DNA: TGCAGCTTCCCAGCGGGGTTCCACAATGAGCAGTTCTTC.

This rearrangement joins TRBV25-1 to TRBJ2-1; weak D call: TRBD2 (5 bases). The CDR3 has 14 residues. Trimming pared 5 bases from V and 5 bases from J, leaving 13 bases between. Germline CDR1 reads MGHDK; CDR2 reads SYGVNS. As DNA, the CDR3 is TGTGCCAGCAGTTCCTACGGAGGACACAATGAGCAGTTCTTC. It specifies CASSSYGGHNEQFF.

The CDR3 sequence is CSAGQGFNYGYTF. The CDR3 nucleotides read TGCAGCGCCGGACAGGGATTTAACTATGGCTACACCTTC. The chain is built from TRBV29-1 and TRBJ1-2; 8 bases line up with TRBD1. The length of the CDR3 is 13 residues. Per the germline V gene, CDR1 is SQVTM and CDR2 is ANQGSEA. Trimming at V came to 7 bases and at J to 1 base, leaving 5 bases not matched to a gene.

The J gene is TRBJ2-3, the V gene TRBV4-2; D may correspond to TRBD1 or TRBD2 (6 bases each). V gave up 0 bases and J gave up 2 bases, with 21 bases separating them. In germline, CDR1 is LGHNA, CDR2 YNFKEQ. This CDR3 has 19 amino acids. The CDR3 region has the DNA TGTGCCAGCAGCCAAGATAGGGGTGGTGGGGGGCCTCCCACAGATACGCAGTATTTT. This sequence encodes CASSQDRGGGGPPTDTQYF.

The CDR3 here is CASKPSSGQNYGYTF. In nucleotides, the CDR3 is TGCGCCAGTAAACCCTCCTCGGGGCAGAACTATGGCTACACCTTC. V and J are TRBV5-1 and TRBJ1-2, with D possibly TRBD1 on 5 matching bases. CDR1 is SGHRS, CDR2 YFSETQ, per germline. Trimming took 8 bases from V and 2 from J, leaving 19 bases between them. The CDR3 extends over 15 amino acids.

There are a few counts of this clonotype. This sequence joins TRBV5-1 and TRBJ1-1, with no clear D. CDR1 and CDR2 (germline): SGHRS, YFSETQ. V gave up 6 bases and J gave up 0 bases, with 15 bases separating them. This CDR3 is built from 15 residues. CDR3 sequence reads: CASTLGTLMNTEAFF. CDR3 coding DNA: TGCGCCAGCACCCTGGGAACTCTTATGAACACTGAAGCTTTCTTT.

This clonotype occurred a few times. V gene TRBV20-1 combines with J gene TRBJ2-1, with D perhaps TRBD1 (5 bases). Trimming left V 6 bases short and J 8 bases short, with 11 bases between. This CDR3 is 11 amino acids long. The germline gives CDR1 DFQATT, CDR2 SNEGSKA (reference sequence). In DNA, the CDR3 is TGCAGTGCAACCCCCAGGGATGAGCAGTTCTTC. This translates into CSATPRDEQFF.

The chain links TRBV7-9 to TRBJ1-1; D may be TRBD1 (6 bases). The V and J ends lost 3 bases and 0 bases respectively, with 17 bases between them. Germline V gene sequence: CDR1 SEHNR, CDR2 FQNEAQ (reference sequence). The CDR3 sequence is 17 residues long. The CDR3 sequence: CASSFSRARDMNTEAFF. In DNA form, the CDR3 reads TGTGCCAGCAGCTTTAGCCGAGCGCGGGACATGAACACTGAAGCTTTCTTT. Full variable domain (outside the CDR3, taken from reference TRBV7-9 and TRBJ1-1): DTGVSQNPRHKITKRGQNVTFRCDPISEHNRLYWYRQTLGQGPEFLTYFQNEAQLEKSRLLSDRFSAERPKGSFSTLEIQRTEQGDSAMYLCASSFSRARDMNTEAFFGQGTRLTVV.

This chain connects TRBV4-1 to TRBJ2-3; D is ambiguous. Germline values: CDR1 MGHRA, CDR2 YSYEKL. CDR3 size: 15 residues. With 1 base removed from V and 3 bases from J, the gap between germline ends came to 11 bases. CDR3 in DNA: TGCGCCAGCAGCCAAGGTTTCACAGCAACAGATACGCAGTATTTT. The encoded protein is CASSQGFTATDTQYF.

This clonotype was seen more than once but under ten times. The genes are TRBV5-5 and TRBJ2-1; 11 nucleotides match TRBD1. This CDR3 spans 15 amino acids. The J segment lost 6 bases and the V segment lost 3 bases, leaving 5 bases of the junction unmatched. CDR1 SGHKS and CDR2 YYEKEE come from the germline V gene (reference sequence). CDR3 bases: TGTGCCAGCAGCTCCGCTGGGACAGGGGGCAATGAGCAGTTCTTC. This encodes CASSSAGTGGNEQFF.

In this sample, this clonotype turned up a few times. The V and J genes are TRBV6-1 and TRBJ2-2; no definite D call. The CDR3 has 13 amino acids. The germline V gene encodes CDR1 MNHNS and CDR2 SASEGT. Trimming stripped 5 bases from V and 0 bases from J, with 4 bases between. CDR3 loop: CASSMANTGELFF. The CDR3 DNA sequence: TGTGCCAGCAGTATGGCGAACACCGGGGAGCTGTTTTTT.

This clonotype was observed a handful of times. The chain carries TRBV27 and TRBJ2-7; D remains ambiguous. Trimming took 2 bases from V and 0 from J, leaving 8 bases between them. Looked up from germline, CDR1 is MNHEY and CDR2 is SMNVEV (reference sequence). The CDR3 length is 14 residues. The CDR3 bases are TGTGCCAGCAGTTTACGGGCCTACTCCTACGAGCAGTACTTC. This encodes CASSLRAYSYEQYF.

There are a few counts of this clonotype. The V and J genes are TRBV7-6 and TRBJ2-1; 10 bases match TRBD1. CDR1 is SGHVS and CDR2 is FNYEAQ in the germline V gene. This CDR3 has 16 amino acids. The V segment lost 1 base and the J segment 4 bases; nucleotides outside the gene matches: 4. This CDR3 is CASSLGWDRGYNEQFF. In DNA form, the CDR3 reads TGTGCCAGCAGCTTAGGTTGGGACAGGGGATACAATGAGCAGTTCTTC. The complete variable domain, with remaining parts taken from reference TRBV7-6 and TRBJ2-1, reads GAGVSQSPRYKVTKRGQDVALRCDPISGHVSLYWYRQALGQGPEFLTYFNYEAQQDKSGLPNDRFSAERPEGSISTLTIQRTEQRDSAMYRCASSLGWDRGYNEQFFGPGTRLTVL.

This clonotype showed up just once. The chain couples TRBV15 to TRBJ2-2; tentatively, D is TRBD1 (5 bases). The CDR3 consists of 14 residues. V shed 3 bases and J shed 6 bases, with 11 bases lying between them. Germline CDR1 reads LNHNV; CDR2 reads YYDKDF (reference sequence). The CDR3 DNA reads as TGTGCCACCAGCAGGCAGGGTCTTTCCGGGGAGCTGTTTTTT. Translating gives CATSRQGLSGELFF.

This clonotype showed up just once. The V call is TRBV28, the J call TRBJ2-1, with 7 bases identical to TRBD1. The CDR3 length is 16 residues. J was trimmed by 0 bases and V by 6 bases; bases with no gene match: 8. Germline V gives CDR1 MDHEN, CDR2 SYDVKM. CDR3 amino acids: CASRPGGPYSYNEQFF. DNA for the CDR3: TGTGCCAGCAGACCAGGGGGACCCTACTCCTACAATGAGCAGTTCTTC.

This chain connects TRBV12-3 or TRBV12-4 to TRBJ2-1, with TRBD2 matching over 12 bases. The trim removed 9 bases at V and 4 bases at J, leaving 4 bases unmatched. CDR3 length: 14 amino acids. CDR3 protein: CASILAGGYNEQFF. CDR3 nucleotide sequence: TGTGCCAGTATACTAGCGGGGGGATACAATGAGCAGTTCTTC.

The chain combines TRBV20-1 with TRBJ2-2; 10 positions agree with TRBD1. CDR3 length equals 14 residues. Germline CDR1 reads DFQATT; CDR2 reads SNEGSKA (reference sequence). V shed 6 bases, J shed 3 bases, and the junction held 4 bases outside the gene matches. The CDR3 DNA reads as TGCAGTGCCACCGGGACAGGGGACACCGGGGAGCTGTTTTTT. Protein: CSATGTGDTGELFF.

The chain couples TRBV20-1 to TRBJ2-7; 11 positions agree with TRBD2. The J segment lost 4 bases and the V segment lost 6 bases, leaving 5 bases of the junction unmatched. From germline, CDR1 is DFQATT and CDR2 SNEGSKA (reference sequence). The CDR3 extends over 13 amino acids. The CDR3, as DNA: TGCAGTGCCTCACTAGCGGGGGCTTACGAGCAGTACTTC. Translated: CSASLAGAYEQYF.

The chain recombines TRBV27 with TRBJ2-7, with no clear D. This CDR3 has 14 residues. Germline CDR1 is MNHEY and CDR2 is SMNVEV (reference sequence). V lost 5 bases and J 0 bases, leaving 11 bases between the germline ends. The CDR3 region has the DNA TGTGCCAGCAGTCCGAGGCCCTTCTCCTACGAGCAGTACTTC. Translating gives CASSPRPFSYEQYF.

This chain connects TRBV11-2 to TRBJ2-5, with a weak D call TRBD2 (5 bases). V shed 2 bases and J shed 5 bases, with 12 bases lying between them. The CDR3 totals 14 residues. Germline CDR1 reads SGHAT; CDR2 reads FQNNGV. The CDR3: CASSLWGDGETQYF. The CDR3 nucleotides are TGTGCCAGCAGCTTATGGGGAGACGGGGAGACCCAGTACTTC.